This TCR beta chain is from a study of read filtering for tumor transcriptome and immune sequencing. Germline loops: CDR1 SGHTA, CDR2 FQGNSA. V gave up 2 bases and J gave up 15 bases, with 20 bases separating them. CDR3 size: 14 residues. This clonotype came up a few times. Molecular barcoded adaptors covering alpha/delta and beta/gamma chains were used on 400 to 450 ng RNA. TCRdb independently ran MiXCR on the reads; one entry per CDR3 protein. The sample includes about 9,200 distinct CDR3 sequences, 16% seen only once; the top ten take less than 30%. This sequence originates from a donor aged 40 or older with multiple myeloma. The chain joins TRBV7-2 to TRBJ2-1, with D hard to call. Sequencing used a population of CD138-negative cells sorted from bone marrow. The CDR3 nucleotides are TGTGCCAGCAGCTTAAGGCCCGGCCCCGATCGTGCGTTCTTC. Amino acids: CASSLRPGPDRAFF.